This T cell receptor (beta chain) was found in a study of CD8 T cells in ankylosing spondylitis. A quantitative 5'-RACE method, one with molecular barcodes, was used to make TCR beta libraries. One entry per CDR3 protein results from TCRdb running MiXCR on the 5' RACE reads. The data contain 250,000 to 300,000 distinct CDR3 sequences, about 20% of them singletons. This clonotype was counted between two and nine times. The antigen is not known. The germline V gene has CDR1 SGDLS and CDR2 YYNGEE. The CDR3 has 17 residues. With 0 bases clipped from V and 4 bases from J, the junction kept 8 bases outside the gene matches. Study-level results: CD8+ cells made up the disease-linked clones, which were relatively rare in peripheral blood. Reportedly, significant enrichment of disease-linked clones occurred in matched ankylosing spondylitis synovial fluid.

The chain links TRBV9 to TRBJ2-2; 8 bases align to TRBD2. The receptor comes from a male donor with ankylosing spondylitis or in good health (not recorded which). What was sequenced was blood, either unsorted or a sorted T cell fraction (not recorded which). The CDR3 protein is CASSVAGAGVSTGELFF. CDR3 in DNA: TGTGCCAGCAGCGTAGCAGGAGCGGGAGTAAGCACCGGGGAGCTGTTTTTT.